This is a list of T cell receptor beta chains from one sample in a study of beta chain features in type 1 diabetes. Profiled with immunoSEQ multiplex PCR; TCRdb holds only in-frame clones, not every one. The sample lists some 27,000 clones; less than 70% were seen once. Sequencing was performed on Tregs from blood. The receptors were gathered from a woman aged 25 to 39 with type 1 diabetes. CDR3s include the opening cysteine and the closing phenylalanine or tryptophan. A D gene is named only where the DNA matches it firmly. The size of a clone is reported for some rows only, either as once, few or many, or as a class for expanded clones.

abundance: NA; d_gene: NA; v_gene: TRBV5-1; j_gene: TRBJ2-2; CDR3aa: CASSLQRLNTGELFF; CDR3nt: TGCGCCAGCAGCTTGCAGCGGTTGAACACCGGGGAGCTGTTTTTT
abundance: NA; d_gene: NA; v_gene: TRBV29-1; j_gene: TRBJ1-2; CDR3aa: CSVGQYGYTF; CDR3nt: TGCAGCGTTGGACAGTATGGCTACACCTTC
abundance: NA; d_gene: TRBD1; v_gene: TRBV29-1; j_gene: TRBJ2-7; CDR3aa: CSGLGPGQTSYEQYF; CDR3nt: TGCAGCGGCCTGGGCCCGGGACAGACCTCCTACGAGCAGTACTTC
abundance: NA; d_gene: NA; v_gene: TRBV7-9; j_gene: TRBJ2-1; CDR3aa: CASSREGWRVYNEQFF; CDR3nt: TGTGCCAGCAGCCGAGAGGGCTGGCGAGTTTACAATGAGCAGTTCTTC
abundance: few; d_gene: NA; v_gene: TRBV27; j_gene: TRBJ2-5; CDR3aa: CASSSIHGGAGMETQYF; CDR3nt: TGTGCCAGCAGTTCAATTCACGGAGGGGCAGGGATGGAGACCCAGTACTTC
abundance: few; d_gene: TRBD1; v_gene: TRBV7-9; j_gene: TRBJ1-2; CDR3aa: CASSHDRGRGYTF; CDR3nt: TGTGCCAGCAGCCATGACAGGGGGCGAGGCTACACCTTC
abundance: NA; d_gene: TRBD1; v_gene: TRBV18; j_gene: TRBJ2-6; CDR3aa: CASSPGQGASGANVLTF; CDR3nt: TGTGCCAGCTCACCGGGACAGGGGGCGTCTGGGGCCAACGTCCTGACTTTC
abundance: NA; d_gene: NA; v_gene: TRBV2; j_gene: TRBJ2-2; CDR3aa: CASMARNTGELFF; CDR3nt: TGTGCCAGCATGGCTAGAAACACCGGGGAGCTGTTTTTT
abundance: NA; d_gene: TRBD2; v_gene: TRBV29-1; j_gene: TRBJ2-7; CDR3aa: CSVEDSAGGGYEQYF; CDR3nt: TGCAGCGTTGAAGATTCAGCGGGAGGAGGATACGAGCAGTACTTC
abundance: few; d_gene: NA; v_gene: TRBV7-2; j_gene: TRBJ2-5; CDR3aa: CASSLTRSQETQYF; CDR3nt: TGTGCCAGCAGCCTCACTAGGTCCCAAGAGACCCAGTACTTC
abundance: once; d_gene: TRBD1; v_gene: TRBV28; j_gene: TRBJ1-1; CDR3aa: CASSLGDRGLLAFF; CDR3nt: TGTGCCAGCAGTTTAGGGGACAGGGGGCTTTTAGCTTTCTTT
abundance: NA; d_gene: NA; v_gene: TRBV14; j_gene: TRBJ2-7; CDR3aa: CASSHQRYEQYF; CDR3nt: TGTGCCAGCAGCCACCAGCGCTACGAGCAGTACTTC
abundance: NA; d_gene: NA; v_gene: TRBV30; j_gene: TRBJ1-1; CDR3aa: CAWSRQPMNTEAFF; CDR3nt: TGTGCCTGGAGCAGACAGCCCATGAACACTGAAGCTTTCTTT
abundance: NA; d_gene: NA; v_gene: TRBV18; j_gene: TRBJ1-1; CDR3aa: CASSPQTGENTEAFF; CDR3nt: TGTGCCAGCTCACCTCAGACAGGAGAAAACACTGAAGCTTTCTTT
abundance: NA; d_gene: TRBD1; v_gene: TRBV5-5; j_gene: TRBJ1-2; CDR3aa: CASRLDREGYTF; CDR3nt: TGTGCCAGCAGATTGGACAGGGAAGGCTACACCTTC
abundance: NA; d_gene: TRBD1; v_gene: TRBV6-1; j_gene: TRBJ2-7; CDR3aa: CATIQGYEQYF; CDR3nt: TGTGCCACCATACAGGGGTACGAGCAGTACTTC
abundance: few; d_gene: NA; v_gene: TRBV7-3; j_gene: TRBJ2-1; CDR3aa: CASSLTGGIWLNEQFF; CDR3nt: TGTGCCAGCAGCTTAACGGGCGGGATATGGTTAAATGAGCAGTTCTTC
abundance: NA; d_gene: TRBD2; v_gene: TRBV7-8; j_gene: TRBJ2-7; CDR3aa: CASSLDLAVTYEQYF; CDR3nt: TGTGCCAGCAGCTTAGATCTAGCGGTTACCTACGAGCAGTACTTC
abundance: NA; d_gene: TRBD2; v_gene: TRBV6-5; j_gene: TRBJ2-1; CDR3aa: CASSYSSGSSYNEQFF; CDR3nt: TGTGCCAGCAGTTACTCGAGCGGGAGCTCCTACAATGAGCAGTTCTTC
abundance: once; d_gene: NA; v_gene: TRBV7-6; j_gene: TRBJ1-1; CDR3aa: CASSLAGNWYTEAFF; CDR3nt: TGTGCCAGCAGCTTGGCAGGGAATTGGTACACTGAAGCTTTCTTT
abundance: NA; d_gene: TRBD2; v_gene: TRBV5-1; j_gene: TRBJ2-2; CDR3aa: CASSPKAGVDTGELFF; CDR3nt: TGCGCCAGCAGCCCGAAAGCGGGAGTAGACACCGGGGAGCTGTTTTTT
abundance: few; d_gene: TRBD2; v_gene: TRBV5-1; j_gene: TRBJ2-5; CDR3aa: CASSHRTSGVKVTQYF; CDR3nt: TGCGCCAGCAGCCACAGGACTAGCGGGGTGAAGGTGACCCAGTACTTC
abundance: NA; d_gene: NA; v_gene: TRBV6-5; j_gene: TRBJ1-2; CDR3aa: CASSPQRQYYGYTF; CDR3nt: TGTGCCAGCAGTCCGCAAAGACAGTACTATGGCTACACCTTC
abundance: NA; d_gene: NA; v_gene: TRBV18; j_gene: TRBJ2-7; CDR3aa: CASSISSYEQYF; CDR3nt: TGTGCCAGCTCAATATCCTCCTACGAGCAGTACTTC
abundance: NA; d_gene: TRBD1; v_gene: TRBV5-5; j_gene: TRBJ1-5; CDR3aa: CASSLGDRNLNQPQHF; CDR3nt: TGTGCCAGCAGCTTGGGGGACAGGAACCTCAATCAGCCCCAGCATTTT
abundance: NA; d_gene: TRBD1; v_gene: TRBV6-5; j_gene: TRBJ2-1; CDR3aa: CASSPRQGIRNEQFF; CDR3nt: TGTGCCAGCAGTCCGCGACAGGGAATAAGGAATGAGCAGTTCTTC
abundance: NA; d_gene: TRBD1; v_gene: TRBV19; j_gene: TRBJ1-5; CDR3aa: CASSNPGQAGNNQPQHF; CDR3nt: TGTGCCAGTAGTAACCCCGGACAGGCAGGCAACAATCAGCCCCAGCATTTT
abundance: few; d_gene: TRBD2; v_gene: TRBV7-9; j_gene: TRBJ2-2; CDR3aa: CASSLLRREGTGELFF; CDR3nt: TGTGCCAGCAGCTTGTTACGGCGGGAGGGAACCGGGGAGCTGTTTTTT
abundance: NA; d_gene: NA; v_gene: TRBV4-2; j_gene: TRBJ1-2; CDR3aa: CASSQDDLLSPGESYTF; CDR3nt: TGTGCCAGCAGCCAAGATGATCTCCTCTCACCGGGGGAGAGCTACACCTTC